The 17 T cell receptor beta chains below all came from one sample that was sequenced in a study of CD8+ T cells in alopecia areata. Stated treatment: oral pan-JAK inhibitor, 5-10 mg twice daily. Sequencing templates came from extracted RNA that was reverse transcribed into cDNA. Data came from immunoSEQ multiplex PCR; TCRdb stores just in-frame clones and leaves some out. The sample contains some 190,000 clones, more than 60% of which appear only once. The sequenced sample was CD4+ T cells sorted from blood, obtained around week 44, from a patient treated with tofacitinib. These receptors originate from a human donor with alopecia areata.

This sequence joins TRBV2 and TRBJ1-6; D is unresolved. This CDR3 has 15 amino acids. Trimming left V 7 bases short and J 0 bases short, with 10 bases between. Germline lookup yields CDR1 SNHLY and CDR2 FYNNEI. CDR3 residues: CASKKEGSYNSPLHF. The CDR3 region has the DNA TGTGCCAGCAAGAAAGAAGGCTCCTATAATTCACCCCTCCACTTT.

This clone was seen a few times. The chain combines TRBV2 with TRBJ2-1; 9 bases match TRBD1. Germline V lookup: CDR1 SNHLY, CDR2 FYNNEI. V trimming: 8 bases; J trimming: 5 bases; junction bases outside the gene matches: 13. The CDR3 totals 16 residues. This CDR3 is CASAAGTGKVNNEQFF. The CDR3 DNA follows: TGTGCCAGCGCGGCCGGGACAGGGAAGGTAAACAATGAGCAGTTCTTC.

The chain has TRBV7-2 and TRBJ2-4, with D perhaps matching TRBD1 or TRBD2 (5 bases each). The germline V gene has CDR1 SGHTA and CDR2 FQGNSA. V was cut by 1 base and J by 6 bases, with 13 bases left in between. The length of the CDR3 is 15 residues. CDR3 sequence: CASSLDGTSGNIQYF. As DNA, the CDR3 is TGTGCCAGCAGCTTAGATGGGACCTCCGGAAACATTCAGTACTTC.

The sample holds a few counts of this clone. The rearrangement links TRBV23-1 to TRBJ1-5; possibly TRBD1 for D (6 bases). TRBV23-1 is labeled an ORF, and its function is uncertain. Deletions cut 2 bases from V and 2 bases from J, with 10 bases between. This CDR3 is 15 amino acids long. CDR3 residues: CASSQEQGCNQPQHF. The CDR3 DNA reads TGCGCCAGCAGTCAAGAACAGGGATGCAATCAGCCCCAGCATTTT.

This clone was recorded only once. The CDR3 sequence: CASGSYERQWNGYTF. In DNA form, the CDR3 reads TGTGCTAGTGGTTCGTACGAACGGCAGTGGAATGGCTACACCTTC. J is TRBJ1-2 and V is TRBV12-5; D unclear. The CDR3 is 15 residues long. V was shortened by 4 bases and J by 6 bases, with 18 bases between the two germline ends. Germline loops: CDR1 LGHNT, CDR2 FRNRAP.

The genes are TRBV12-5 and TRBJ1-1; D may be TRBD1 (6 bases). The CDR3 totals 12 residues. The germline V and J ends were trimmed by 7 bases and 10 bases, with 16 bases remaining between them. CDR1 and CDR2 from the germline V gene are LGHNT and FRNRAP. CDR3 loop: CASARDIPGAFF. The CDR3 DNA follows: TGTGCTAGTGCCCGGGACATTCCTGGAGCTTTCTTT.

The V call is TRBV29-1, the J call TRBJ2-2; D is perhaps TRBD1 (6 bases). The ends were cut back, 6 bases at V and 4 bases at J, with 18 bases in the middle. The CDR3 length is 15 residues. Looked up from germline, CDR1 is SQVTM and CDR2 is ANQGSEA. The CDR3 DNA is TGCAGCGTCCGGGCGGCTAGCAGGGGCACCGGGGAGCTGTTTTTT. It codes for CSVRAASRGTGELFF.

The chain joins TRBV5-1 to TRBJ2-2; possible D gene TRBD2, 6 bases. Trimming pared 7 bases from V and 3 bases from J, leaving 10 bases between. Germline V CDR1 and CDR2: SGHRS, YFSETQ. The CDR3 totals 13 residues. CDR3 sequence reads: CASSWRDTGELFF. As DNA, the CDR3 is TGCGCCAGCTCATGGAGGGACACCGGGGAGCTGTTTTTT.

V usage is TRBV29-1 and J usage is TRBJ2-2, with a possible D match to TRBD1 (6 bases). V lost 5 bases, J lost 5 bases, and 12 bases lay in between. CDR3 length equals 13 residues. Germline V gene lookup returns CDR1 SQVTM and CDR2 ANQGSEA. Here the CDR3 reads CSVLQGGTGELFF. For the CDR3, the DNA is TGCAGCGTTCTACAGGGTGGTACCGGGGAGCTGTTTTTT.

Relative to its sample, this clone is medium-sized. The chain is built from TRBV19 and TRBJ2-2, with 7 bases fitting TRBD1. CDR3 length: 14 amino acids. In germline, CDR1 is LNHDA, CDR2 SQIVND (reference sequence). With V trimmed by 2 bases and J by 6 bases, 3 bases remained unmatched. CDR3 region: CASSIPGTAGELFF. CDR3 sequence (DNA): TGTGCCAGTAGTATACCAGGGACAGCCGGGGAGCTGTTTTTT.

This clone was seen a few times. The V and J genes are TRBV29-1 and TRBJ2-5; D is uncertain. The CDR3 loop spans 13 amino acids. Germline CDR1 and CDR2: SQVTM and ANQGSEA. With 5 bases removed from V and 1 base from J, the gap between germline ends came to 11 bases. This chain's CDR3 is CSVIFVVQETQYF. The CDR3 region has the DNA TGCAGCGTTATCTTTGTCGTCCAAGAGACCCAGTACTTC.

The CDR3 sequence is CASSFQEGYGYTF. DNA of the CDR3: TGTGCCAGCAGCTTCCAGGAAGGGTATGGCTACACCTTC. The V call is TRBV5-4, the J call TRBJ1-2; D call uncertain. The CDR3 spans 13 residues. The germline V gene encodes CDR1 SGHNT and CDR2 YYREEE (reference sequence). Trimming shortened V by 2 bases and J by 5 bases, and 10 bases separated the two germline ends.

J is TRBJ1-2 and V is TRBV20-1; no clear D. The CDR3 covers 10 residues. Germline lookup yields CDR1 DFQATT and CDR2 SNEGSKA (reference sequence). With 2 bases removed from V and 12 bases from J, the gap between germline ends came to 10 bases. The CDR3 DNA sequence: TGCAGTGCTAGATTTGTTTCAGACACCTTC. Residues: CSARFVSDTF.

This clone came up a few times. The chain's CDR3 is CASSYFGQGSQETQYF. The DNA of the CDR3 is TGTGCCAGCAGTTACTTTGGACAGGGGTCCCAAGAGACCCAGTACTTC. This sequence joins TRBV6-5 and TRBJ2-5, with 9 bases identical to TRBD1. Trimming removed 1 base from V and 1 base from J; junction bases left unmatched: 4. The germline V gene has CDR1 MNHEY and CDR2 SVGAGI. The CDR3 totals 16 residues.

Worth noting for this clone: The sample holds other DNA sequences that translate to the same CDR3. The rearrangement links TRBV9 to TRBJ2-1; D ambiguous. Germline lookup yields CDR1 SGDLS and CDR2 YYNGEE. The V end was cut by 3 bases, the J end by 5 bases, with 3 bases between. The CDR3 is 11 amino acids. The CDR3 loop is CASSAHNEQFF. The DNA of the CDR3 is TGTGCCAGCAGCGCCCACAATGAGCAGTTCTTC.

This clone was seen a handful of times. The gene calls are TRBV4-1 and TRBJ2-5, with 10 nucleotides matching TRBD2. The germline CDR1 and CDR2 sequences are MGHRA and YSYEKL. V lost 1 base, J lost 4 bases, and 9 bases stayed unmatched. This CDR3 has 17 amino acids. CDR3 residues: CASSQALAGGPGETQYF. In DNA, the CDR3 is TGCGCCAGCAGCCAAGCTTTAGCGGGGGGACCGGGAGAGACCCAGTACTTC.

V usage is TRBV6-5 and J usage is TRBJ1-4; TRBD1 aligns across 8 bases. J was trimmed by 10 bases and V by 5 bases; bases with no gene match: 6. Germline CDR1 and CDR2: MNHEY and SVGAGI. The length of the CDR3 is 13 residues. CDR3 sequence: CASSGTGVGKLFF. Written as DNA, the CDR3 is TGTGCCAGCAGTGGGACAGGAGTGGGAAAACTGTTTTTT.